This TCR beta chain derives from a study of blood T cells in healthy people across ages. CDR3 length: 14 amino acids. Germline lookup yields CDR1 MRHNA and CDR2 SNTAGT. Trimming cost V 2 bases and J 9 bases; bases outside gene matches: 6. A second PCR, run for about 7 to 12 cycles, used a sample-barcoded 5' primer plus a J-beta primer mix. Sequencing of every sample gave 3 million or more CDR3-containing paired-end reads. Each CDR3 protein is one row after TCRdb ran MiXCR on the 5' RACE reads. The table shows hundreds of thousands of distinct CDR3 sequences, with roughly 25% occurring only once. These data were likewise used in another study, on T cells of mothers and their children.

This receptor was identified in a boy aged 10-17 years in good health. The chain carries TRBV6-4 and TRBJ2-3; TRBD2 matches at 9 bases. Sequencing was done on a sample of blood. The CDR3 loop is CASSDRAGGQTQYF. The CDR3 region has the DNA TGTGCCAGCAGTGACCGTGCGGGGGGGCAGACGCAGTATTTT.